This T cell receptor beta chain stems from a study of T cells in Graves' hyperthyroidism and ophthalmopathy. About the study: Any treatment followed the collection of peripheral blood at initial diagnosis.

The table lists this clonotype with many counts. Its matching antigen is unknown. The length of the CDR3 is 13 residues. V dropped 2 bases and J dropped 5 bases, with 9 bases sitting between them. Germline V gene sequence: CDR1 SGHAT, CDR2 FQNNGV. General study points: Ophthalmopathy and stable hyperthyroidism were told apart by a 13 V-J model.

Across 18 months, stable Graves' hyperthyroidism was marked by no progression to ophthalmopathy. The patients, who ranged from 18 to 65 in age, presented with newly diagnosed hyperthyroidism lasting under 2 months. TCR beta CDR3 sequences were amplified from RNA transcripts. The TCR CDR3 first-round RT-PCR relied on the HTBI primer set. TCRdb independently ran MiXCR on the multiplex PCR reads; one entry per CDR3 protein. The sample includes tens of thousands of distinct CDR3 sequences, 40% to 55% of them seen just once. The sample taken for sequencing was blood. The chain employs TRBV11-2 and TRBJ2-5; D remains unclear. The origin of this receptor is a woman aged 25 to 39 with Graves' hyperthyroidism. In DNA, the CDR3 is TGTGCCAGCAGCTTACTATTGGGGGAGACCCAGTACTTC. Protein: CASSLLLGETQYF.